Listed below are T cell receptor beta chains from one sample, sequenced in a study of CD8 T cells in Susac syndrome. TCRdb redid the calling of the immunoSEQ multiplex PCR reads with MiXCR, one entry per CDR3 protein. The profile shows around 190,000 distinct CDR3 sequences, around 95% of them singletons. Sequences were obtained from CD4+ T cells from PBMCs. The receptors shown here come from a human donor in good health. Both conserved end residues are part of each CDR3. The order of the fields is V gene, clone size, J gene, CDR3 protein. Clone size is shown for a subset of rows, as once, few, many or a class of expanded clone.

TRBV2	NA	TRBJ1-2	CASITGLGQSGYTF
TRBV20-1	NA	TRBJ2-3	CSARGGDTDTQYF
TRBV10-1	NA	TRBJ2-3	CATNRGYTDTQYF
TRBV4-1	once	TRBJ2-6	CASNRDSHSGANVLTF
TRBV29-1	NA	TRBJ1-2	CSVGGQAANGYTF
TRBV14	once	TRBJ1-6	CASSQVTGPLGPLHF
TRBV30	NA	TRBJ2-1	CAWSVLGLTSTEQFF
TRBV7-2	NA	TRBJ2-3	CASSHAPQGTSTDTQYF
TRBV11-2	NA	TRBJ2-5	CASSSMGTGLLAGGQKTQYF
TRBV2	NA	TRBJ2-1	CASRDSPNEQFF
TRBV20-1	NA	TRBJ1-2	CSAQNPGFGYTF
TRBV29-1	NA	TRBJ1-1	CSGRRTELNTEAFF
TRBV20-1	NA	TRBJ1-2	CSARQGASSGYTF
TRBV5-6	NA	TRBJ2-7	CASTRREKAPQTGQTYEQYF
TRBV6-5	NA	TRBJ2-5	CASSYSPLSQTQETQYF
TRBV7-2	NA	TRBJ2-7	CASSFSRNYEQYF
TRBV6-2/TRBV6-3	NA	TRBJ1-1	CASRKPPRAGNTEAFF
TRBV3-1	NA	TRBJ2-3	CASSQEASADTQYF
TRBV7-2	few	TRBJ2-1	CASSPRAYNEQFF
TRBV4-1	NA	TRBJ1-1	CASSQAWGGMGTEAFF
TRBV24-1	NA	TRBJ2-1	CATSETPSSYNEQFF
TRBV19	NA	TRBJ1-2	CASSARDRDTRDF
TRBV9	NA	TRBJ1-3	CASSVGGPGNTIYF
TRBV3-1	NA	TRBJ1-5	CASSPNSLPGQPQHF
TRBV27	NA	TRBJ2-3	CASRGQSITDTQYF
TRBV7-9	NA	TRBJ2-1	CASSLGFRGRYNEQFF
TRBV7-7	NA	TRBJ2-2	CASSLEGGAGELFF
TRBV5-6	NA	TRBJ2-3	CASSEALLGTDTQYF
TRBV30	once	TRBJ1-5	CARGQGVGQPQHF
TRBV2	NA	TRBJ1-2	CASSEGAGRYGYTF
TRBV3-1	once	TRBJ2-5	CASSYSLETQYF
TRBV28	NA	TRBJ2-2	CASRREGPPGELFF
TRBV5-6	NA	TRBJ1-1	CASSLPPTTSEAFF
TRBV29-1	NA	TRBJ1-1	CSAWGVTEAFF
TRBV7-9	NA	TRBJ2-7	CASSMGSAADVEQYF
TRBV20-1	once	TRBJ2-1	CSARDRLAGEYNEQFF
TRBV24-1	NA	TRBJ1-2	CATSLQGARVYGYTF
TRBV20-1	NA	TRBJ2-7	CSAQRQGNYEQYF
TRBV29-1	NA	TRBJ2-1	CSVVSPGEQFF
TRBV5-1	NA	TRBJ2-3	CASSFDGGNTDTQYF
TRBV6-5	NA	TRBJ2-5	CASSHQGNGTQYF
TRBV29-1	NA	TRBJ2-4	CSVFLGRDIQYF
TRBV3-1	NA	TRBJ2-2	CASSQDRTGELFF
TRBV29-1	NA	TRBJ2-7	CSVNTGEPYEQYF
TRBV7-2	NA	TRBJ2-1	CASSSGLGHNEQFF
TRBV5-8	NA	TRBJ1-4	CASSLVTGVAVF
TRBV3-1	NA	TRBJ1-2	CASSRAGTEAGYTF